The 8 T cell receptor beta chains below all came from one sample that was sequenced in a study of T-cell reconstitution after alpha-beta-depleted transplantation in children. Unique molecular identifiers were incorporated during preparation of the TCRbeta library. TCRdb redid the calling of the PCR reads with MiXCR, one entry per CDR3 protein. Here the sample spans approximately 240,000 distinct CDR3 sequences, 9.7% being singletons. The specimen comprised PBMCs from the stem cell graft donor, sampled from the stem cell graft. These receptors were taken from a human donor who donated a stem cell graft to a child with SCID.

This clonotype was found many times. The CDR3 sequence: CSAHDRLGNQPQHF. The CDR3 nucleotides read TGCAGTGCACACGACAGGTTAGGCAATCAGCCCCAGCATTTT. The chain carries TRBV20-1 and TRBJ1-5, with D perhaps matching TRBD1 (6 bases). With 6 bases removed from V and 2 bases from J, the gap between germline ends came to 14 bases. The CDR3 consists of 14 residues. Germline CDR1 and CDR2: DFQATT and SNEGSKA (reference sequence).

This clonotype was detected many times. The rearrangement links TRBV2 to TRBJ1-2; possibly TRBD1 for D (5 bases). In germline, CDR1 is SNHLY, CDR2 FYNNEI. Trimming stripped 6 bases from V and 3 bases from J, with 20 bases between. This CDR3 has 16 amino acids. The CDR3 nucleotides are TGTGCCAGCAGCGCGACGGGGCTGAGGAGTCACTATGGCTACACCTTC. This gives the protein CASSATGLRSHYGYTF.

This clonotype has ten or more counts. This chain joins TRBV4-3 and TRBJ2-5, with no clear D. Germline-derived CDR1 and CDR2 are LGHNA and YSLEER. CDR3 length: 13 residues. V was shortened by 0 bases and J by 5 bases, with 7 bases between the two germline ends. The CDR3, as DNA: TGCGCCAGCAGCCAAGATCGACGGGAGACCCAGTACTTC. Translation: CASSQDRRETQYF.

J is TRBJ1-2 and V is TRBV29-1, with TRBD1 as a possible D gene (6 bases). The CDR3 consists of 14 residues. Between the trimmed V and J ends, which lost 6 bases and 0 bases, there was a span of 14 bases. Germline lookup yields CDR1 SQVTM and CDR2 ANQGSEA. The CDR3 spells CSVRRQVSNYGYTF. Here the CDR3 DNA reads TGCAGCGTGCGACGACAGGTATCTAACTATGGCTACACCTTC.

This clonotype was found many times. The chain links TRBV10-3 to TRBJ1-1; 8 bases line up with TRBD1. Trimming cost V 6 bases and J 1 base; bases outside gene matches: 10. The CDR3 runs 16 residues. The germline gives CDR1 ENHRY, CDR2 SYGVKD. CDR3 sequence (DNA): TGTGCCATCAGCCGCTTTTCGACAGGGGCGAACACTGAAGCTTTCTTT. Encoded protein: CAISRFSTGANTEAFF.

Comment on this clonotype: The junction departs from the called germline gene at one end, perhaps through a read error. The chain couples TRBV12-3 or TRBV12-4 to TRBJ2-3, with D perhaps matching TRBD1 (6 bases). The CDR3 extends over 15 amino acids. In DNA form, the CDR3 reads TGTGTCAGCACCCTGGACAGTCGTCGCACAGATACGCAGTATTTC. Translated, it gives CVSTLDSRRTDTQYF.

This sequence joins TRBV5-1 and TRBJ2-5; D might be TRBD2 (6 bases). The CDR3 has 16 residues. Germline values: CDR1 SGHRS, CDR2 YFSETQ. V was trimmed by 3 bases and J by 2 bases, leaving 17 bases between them. CDR3: CASSWGVYSSQETQYF. CDR3 nucleotide sequence: TGCGCCAGCAGCTGGGGGGTCTACAGTAGTCAAGAGACCCAGTACTTC.

This clonotype occurred many times. The chain couples TRBV5-1 to TRBJ2-3; D is uncertain. Trimming stripped 3 bases from V and 4 bases from J, with 12 bases between. The CDR3 sequence is 14 residues long. Germline V gene lookup returns CDR1 SGHRS and CDR2 YFSETQ. CDR3 in DNA: TGCGCCAGCAGCTCCGGGCACAGCGCAGATACGCAGTATTTT. Encoded protein: CASSSGHSADTQYF.